This T cell receptor (beta chain) was sequenced in a study of blood T cell repertoires in COVID-19. Study at large: Acute-phase and convalescent COVID-19 samples originated in the United States, Italy and Spain. T cells, B-cell-depleted T cells, or PBMCs supplied cDNA or gDNA.

Method: immunoSEQ multiplex PCR; TCRdb's copy keeps in-frame clones and lacks some. The sample holds approximately 350,000 clones, about four fifths seen once. The CDR3 length is 14 residues. V dropped 7 bases and J dropped 0 bases, with 13 bases sitting between them. Looked up from germline, CDR1 is MNHEY and CDR2 is SVGAGI. The genes are TRBV6-5 and TRBJ2-7; D gene uncertain. Sequences were obtained from peripheral blood. The receptor was derived from a man under 40 with active or convalescent COVID-19. The CDR3 loop is CASTPRSDSYEQYF. The DNA of the CDR3 is TGTGCCAGCACCCCTAGGTCCGACTCCTACGAGCAGTACTTC.